This T cell receptor (beta chain) was profiled in a study of T-cell reconstitution after alpha-beta-depleted transplantation in children. Study observations and caveats: Approximately two months post-transplant, alpha-beta T cells reportedly originated from several hundred expanded graft clones. Fresh T-cell production supplied most of the T-cell counts and diversity seen one year after transplant.

The CDR3 spans 15 residues. Germline values: CDR1 DFQATT, CDR2 SNEGSKA (reference sequence). Between the trimmed V and J ends, which lost 0 bases and 2 bases, there was a span of 14 bases. Many counts were recorded for this clonotype. Antigen unknown. Unique molecular identifiers tagged the TCRbeta library. MiXCR was run by TCRdb on the PCR reads, yielding one entry per CDR3 protein. The repertoire has fewer than 350,000 distinct CDR3 sequences, roughly a tenth of them found once; the top ten carry 7.5%. The genes are TRBV20-1 and TRBJ2-7; TRBD1 is a possible D gene (6 bases). Sequenced material: PBMCs, taken before TCRalphabeta/CD19-depleted stem cell transplant. This receptor was identified in a boy in the first two years of life with acute myeloid leukemia, due to receive a stem cell transplant. The CDR3 DNA is TGCAGTGCTAGAGATCGCCAGGGGTGGACCTACGAGCAGTACTTC. Its translation is CSARDRQGWTYEQYF.